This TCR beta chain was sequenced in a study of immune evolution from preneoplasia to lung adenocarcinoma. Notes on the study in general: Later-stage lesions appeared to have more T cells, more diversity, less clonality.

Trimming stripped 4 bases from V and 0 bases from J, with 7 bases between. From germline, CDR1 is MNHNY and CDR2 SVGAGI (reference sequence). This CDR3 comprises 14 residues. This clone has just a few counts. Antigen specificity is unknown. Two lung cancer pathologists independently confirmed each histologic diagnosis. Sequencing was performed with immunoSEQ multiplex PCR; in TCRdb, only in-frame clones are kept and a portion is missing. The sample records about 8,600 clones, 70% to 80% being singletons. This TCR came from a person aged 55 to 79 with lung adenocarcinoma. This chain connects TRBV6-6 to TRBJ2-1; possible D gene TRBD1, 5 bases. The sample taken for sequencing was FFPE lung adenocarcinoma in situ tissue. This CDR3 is CASSSDTSYNEQFF. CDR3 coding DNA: TGTGCCAGCAGTTCGGACACCTCCTACAATGAGCAGTTCTTC.